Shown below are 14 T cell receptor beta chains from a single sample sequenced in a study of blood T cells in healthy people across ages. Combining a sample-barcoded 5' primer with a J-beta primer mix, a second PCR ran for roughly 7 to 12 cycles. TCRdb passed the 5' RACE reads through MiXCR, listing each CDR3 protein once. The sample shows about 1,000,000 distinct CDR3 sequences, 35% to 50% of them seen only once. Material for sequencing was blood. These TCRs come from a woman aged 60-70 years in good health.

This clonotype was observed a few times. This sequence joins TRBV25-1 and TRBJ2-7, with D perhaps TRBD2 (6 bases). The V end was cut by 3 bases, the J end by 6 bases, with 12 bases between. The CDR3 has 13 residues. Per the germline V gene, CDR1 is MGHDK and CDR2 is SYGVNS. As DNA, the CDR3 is TGTGCCAGCAGTGACCTCTCCGGGGGCGAGCAGTACTTC. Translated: CASSDLSGGEQYF.

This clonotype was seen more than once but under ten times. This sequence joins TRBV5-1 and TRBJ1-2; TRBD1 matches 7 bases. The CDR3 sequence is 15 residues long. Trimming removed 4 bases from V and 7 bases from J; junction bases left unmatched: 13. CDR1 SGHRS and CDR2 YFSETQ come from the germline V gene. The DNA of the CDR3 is TGCGCCAGCAGCCGGATGAGACAGGGATTAGGTGGCTACACCTTC. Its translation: CASSRMRQGLGGYTF.

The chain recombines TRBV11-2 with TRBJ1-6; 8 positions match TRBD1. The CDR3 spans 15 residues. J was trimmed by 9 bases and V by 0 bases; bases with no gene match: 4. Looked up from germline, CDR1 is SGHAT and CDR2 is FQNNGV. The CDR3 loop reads CASSLEDRVASPLHF. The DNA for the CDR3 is TGTGCCAGCAGCTTAGAGGACAGGGTCGCTTCACCCCTCCACTTT.

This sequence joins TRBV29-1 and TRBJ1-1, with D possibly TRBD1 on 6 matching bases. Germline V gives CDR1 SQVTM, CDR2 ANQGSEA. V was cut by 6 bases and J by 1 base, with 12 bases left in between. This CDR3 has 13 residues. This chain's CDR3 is CSVSGGGNTEAFF. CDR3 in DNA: TGCAGCGTCTCAGGAGGGGGGAACACTGAAGCTTTCTTT.

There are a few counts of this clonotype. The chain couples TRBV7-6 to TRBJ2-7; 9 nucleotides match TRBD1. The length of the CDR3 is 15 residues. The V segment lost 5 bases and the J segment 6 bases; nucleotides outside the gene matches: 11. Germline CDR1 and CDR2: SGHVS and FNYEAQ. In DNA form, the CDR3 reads TGTGCCAGCAGCCAACAACAGGGGGCGGGAGTCGAGCAGTACTTC. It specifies CASSQQQGAGVEQYF.

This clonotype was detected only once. This CDR3 reads CASSSPVNTGELFF. The CDR3 DNA is TGCGCCAGCAGCTCCCCAGTTAACACCGGGGAGCTGTTTTTT. J is TRBJ2-2 and V is TRBV5-1, with D unclear. The germline gives CDR1 SGHRS, CDR2 YFSETQ. Trimming removed 3 bases from V and 2 bases from J, with 8 bases in between. This CDR3 is 14 amino acids long.

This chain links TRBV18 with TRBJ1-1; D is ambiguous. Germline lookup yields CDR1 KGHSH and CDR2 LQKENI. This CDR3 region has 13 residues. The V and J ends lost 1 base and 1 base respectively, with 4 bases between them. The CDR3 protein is CASSPHKNTEAFF. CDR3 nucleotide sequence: TGTGCCAGCTCACCACACAAGAACACTGAAGCTTTCTTT. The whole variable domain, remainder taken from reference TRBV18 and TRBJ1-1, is NAGVMQNPRHLVRRRGQEARLRCSPMKGHSHVYWYRQLPEEGLKFMVYLQKENIIDESGMPKERFSAEFPKEGPSILRIQQVVRGDSAAYFCASSPHKNTEAFFGQGTRLTVV.

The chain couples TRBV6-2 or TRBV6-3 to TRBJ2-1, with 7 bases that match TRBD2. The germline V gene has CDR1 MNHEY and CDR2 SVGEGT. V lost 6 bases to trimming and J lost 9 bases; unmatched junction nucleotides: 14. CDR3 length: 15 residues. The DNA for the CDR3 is TGTGCCAGCAGCAGTCTAATGGCGGGAGTTAGTGAGCAGTTCTTC. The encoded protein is CASSSLMAGVSEQFF.

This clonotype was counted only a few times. CDR3 DNA: TGTGCCAGCAGCCCCGGGACAAGCTACCAAGAGACCCAGTACTTC. It is translated as CASSPGTSYQETQYF. J is TRBJ2-5 and V is TRBV3-1; D might be TRBD1 (6 bases). CDR1 and CDR2 (germline): LGHDT, YNNKEL (reference sequence). CDR3 length: 15 amino acids. Trimming left V 4 bases short and J 0 bases short, with 12 bases between.

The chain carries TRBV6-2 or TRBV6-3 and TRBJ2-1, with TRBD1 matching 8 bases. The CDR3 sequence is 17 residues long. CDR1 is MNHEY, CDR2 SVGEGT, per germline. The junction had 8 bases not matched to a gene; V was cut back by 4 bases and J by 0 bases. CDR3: CASSWGTGFFSYNEQFF. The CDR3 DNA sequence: TGTGCCAGCAGTTGGGGGACAGGATTTTTCTCCTACAATGAGCAGTTCTTC.

In DNA form, the CDR3 reads TGTGCCAGCAGCTTACAGCGCGGGACCGGGGAGCTGTTTTTT. Residues: CASSLQRGTGELFF. V is TRBV7-6 and J is TRBJ2-2; the D gene is possibly TRBD2 (5 bases). Trimming cost V 2 bases and J 5 bases, with 9 bases left between them. CDR1 and CDR2 from the germline V gene are SGHVS and FNYEAQ. The CDR3 covers 14 residues.

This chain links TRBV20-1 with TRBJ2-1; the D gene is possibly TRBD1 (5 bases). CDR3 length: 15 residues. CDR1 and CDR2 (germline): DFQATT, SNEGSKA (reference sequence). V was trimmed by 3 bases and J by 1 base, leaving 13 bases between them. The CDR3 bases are TGCAGTGCTAGCTATGGGGCAGGGTCCTACAATGAGCAGTTCTTC. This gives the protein CSASYGAGSYNEQFF.

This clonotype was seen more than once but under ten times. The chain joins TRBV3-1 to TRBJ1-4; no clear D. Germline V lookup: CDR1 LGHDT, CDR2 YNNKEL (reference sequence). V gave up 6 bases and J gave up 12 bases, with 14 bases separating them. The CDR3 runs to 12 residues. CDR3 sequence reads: CASSPGVGELFF. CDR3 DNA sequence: TGTGCCAGCAGTCCTGGTGTCGGGGAACTGTTTTTT.

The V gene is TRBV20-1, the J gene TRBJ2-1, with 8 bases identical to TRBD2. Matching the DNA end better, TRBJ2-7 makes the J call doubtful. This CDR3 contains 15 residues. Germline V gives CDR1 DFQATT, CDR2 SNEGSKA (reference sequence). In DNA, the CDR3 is TGCAGTGCTAGCCCCAGCGGGAGACCCGACTATGAGCAGTACTTC. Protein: CSASPSGRPDYEQYF.